The entry below gives a single T cell receptor beta chain sequence along with its context. This specimen comes from a study of CD8 T cells in Susac syndrome. Sequencing of TCR beta was carried out in blood CD8+ and CD4+ T cells. V was clipped by 2 bases and J by 2 bases; unmatched bases: 6. Germline V gene data show CDR1 as SGHTA and CDR2 as FQGNSA. The CDR3 covers 17 residues. Random hexamers were used to reverse transcribe an amount of roughly 0.5 to 1 ug RNA. It was immunoSEQ multiplex PCR that amplified TCR beta CDR3 across 54 Vbeta and 13 Jbeta. TCRdb passed the immunoSEQ multiplex PCR reads through MiXCR, listing each CDR3 protein once. The sample shows 170,000 or so distinct CDR3 sequences, 90% to 95% of them seen only once.

The sequence came from a human donor with multiple sclerosis. Sequencing was carried out using CD8+ T cells from PBMCs. The chain links TRBV7-2 to TRBJ2-1, with 10 bases fitting TRBD1. The CDR3 loop reads CASSLMGGQGPYNEQFF. The CDR3 nucleotides read TGTGCCAGCAGCTTAATGGGGGGACAGGGGCCCTACAATGAGCAGTTCTTC.